Sequencing of this TCR beta chain was carried out in a study of OX40 agonist ivuxolimab in advanced cancers. Study details: Every 2 weeks, ivuxolimab was infused into the patients intravenously at between 0.01 and 10 mg/kg.

Findings of the study overall: Among the lowest levels of clonal expansion were found in partial responders at 0.1-3.0 mg/kg.

Clones were sequenced by immunoSEQ multiplex PCR, and TCRdb holds only the in-frame ones, with some missing. The sample holds 53,000 or so clones; about 87% are singletons and the top ten take approximately 0.41%. Regarding this clone: Its specificity is unknown.

The CDR3 is made up of 14 amino acids. Per germline, CDR1 SEHNR and CDR2 FQNEAQ (reference sequence). V lost 2 bases and J 7 bases, leaving 11 bases between the germline ends. This rearrangement joins TRBV7-9 to TRBJ1-4; weak D call: TRBD1 (5 bases). The source was CD4+ or CD8+ T cells sorted from blood, collected in a trial of the OX40 agonist ivuxolimab. This receptor was identified in an adult with an advanced solid tumor such as melanoma, head and neck, liver or kidney cancer. Here the CDR3 DNA reads TGTGCCAGCAGCTTAAGGGGCAATTTTGAAAAACTGTTTTTT. Protein product: CASSLRGNFEKLFF.